This is a list of T cell receptor beta chains from one sample in a study of CDR3 diversity in severe acne. TCRdb re-analysed the PCR reads in MiXCR, keeping a single row per CDR3 protein. The table lists more than 70,000 distinct CDR3 sequences, around 50% of them singletons. Sequenced: blood. The receptors were gathered from a male donor with severe acne vulgaris. CDR3s include the opening cysteine and the closing phenylalanine or tryptophan. Each record gives: D gene, clone size, V gene, CDR3 length, J gene, CDR3 protein, CDR3 DNA. The D gene is left open where the match is weak. For some rows the clone size is stated as once, few or many, or as a class when expanded; others skip it.

D gene: -
clone size: many
V gene: TRBV20-1
CDR3 length: 13
J gene: TRBJ2-1
CDR3 protein: CSALPLGVVEQFF
CDR3 DNA: TGCAGTGCTTTGCCCCTAGGAGTGGTTGAGCAGTTCTTC

D gene: -
clone size: few
V gene: TRBV6-6
CDR3 length: 14
J gene: TRBJ1-2
CDR3 protein: CATKDSTDSYGYTF
CDR3 DNA: TGTGCCACCAAAGACAGCACCGATAGCTATGGCTACACCTTC

D gene: TRBD1
clone size: -
V gene: TRBV5-1
CDR3 length: 15
J gene: TRBJ2-1
CDR3 protein: CASSFDRGPYNEQFF
CDR3 DNA: TGCGCCAGCAGCTTTGACAGGGGGCCCTACAATGAGCAGTTCTTC

D gene: -
clone size: -
V gene: TRBV10-1
CDR3 length: 14
J gene: TRBJ1-1
CDR3 protein: CASSAPGENTEAFF
CDR3 DNA: TGCGCCAGCAGTGCACCAGGAGAAAACACTGAAGCTTTCTTT

D gene: -
clone size: many
V gene: TRBV20-1
CDR3 length: 12
J gene: TRBJ2-5
CDR3 protein: CSAGRTGETQYF
CDR3 DNA: TGCAGTGCAGGAAGGACGGGAGAGACCCAGTACTTC

D gene: -
clone size: few
V gene: TRBV20-1
CDR3 length: 14
J gene: TRBJ2-2
CDR3 protein: CSTPGHPNTGELFF
CDR3 DNA: TGCAGTACTCCGGGACATCCGAACACCGGGGAGCTGTTTTTT

D gene: -
clone size: -
V gene: TRBV7-7
CDR3 length: 14
J gene: TRBJ2-7
CDR3 protein: CASSLGDGGDEQYF
CDR3 DNA: TGTGCTAGCAGCTTAGGGGACGGCGGGGACGAGCAGTACTTC

D gene: TRBD2
clone size: few
V gene: TRBV6-2/TRBV6-3
CDR3 length: 16
J gene: TRBJ2-7
CDR3 protein: CASSYHSTREGTEQYF
CDR3 DNA: TGTGCCAGCAGTTACCACTCTACGCGGGAGGGAACCGAGCAGTACTTC

D gene: TRBD2
clone size: -
V gene: TRBV9
CDR3 length: 20
J gene: TRBJ2-1
CDR3 protein: CASSVLAGTSGRGSYNEQFF
CDR3 DNA: TGTGCCAGCAGCGTCCTCGCCGGGACTAGCGGGAGGGGCTCCTACAATGAGCAGTTCTTC

D gene: TRBD1
clone size: many
V gene: TRBV7-9
CDR3 length: 15
J gene: TRBJ1-4
CDR3 protein: CASTKDRDHNEKLFF
CDR3 DNA: TGTGCCAGCACCAAAGACAGGGATCATAATGAAAAACTGTTTTTT

D gene: -
clone size: many
V gene: TRBV7-2
CDR3 length: 14
J gene: TRBJ2-5
CDR3 protein: CASSLDGLQETQYF
CDR3 DNA: TGTGCCAGCAGCTTAGACGGCCTACAAGAGACCCAGTACTTC

D gene: -
clone size: many
V gene: TRBV20-1
CDR3 length: 12
J gene: TRBJ2-5
CDR3 protein: CSASGLSETQYF
CDR3 DNA: TGCAGTGCAAGCGGACTCTCCGAGACCCAGTACTTC

D gene: -
clone size: few
V gene: TRBV11-2
CDR3 length: 15
J gene: TRBJ2-5
CDR3 protein: CASSLDTGRHETQYF
CDR3 DNA: TGTGCCAGCAGCTTAGACACAGGGCGGCACGAGACCCAGTACTTC

D gene: -
clone size: -
V gene: TRBV6-2/TRBV6-3
CDR3 length: 14
J gene: TRBJ2-7
CDR3 protein: CAIQKAGGSYEQYF
CDR3 DNA: TGTGCCATCCAAAAGGCGGGCGGGTCCTACGAGCAGTACTTC

D gene: -
clone size: -
V gene: TRBV15
CDR3 length: 14
J gene: TRBJ2-5
CDR3 protein: CATSRGDPQETQYF
CDR3 DNA: TGTGCCACCAGCAGGGGGGACCCACAAGAGACCCAGTACTTC

D gene: -
clone size: few
V gene: TRBV4-2
CDR3 length: 15
J gene: TRBJ2-1
CDR3 protein: CASSQDQGRSWEQFF
CDR3 DNA: TGTGCCAGCAGCCAAGATCAGGGTCGCTCGTGGGAGCAGTTCTTC

D gene: -
clone size: many
V gene: TRBV6-6
CDR3 length: 12
J gene: TRBJ2-2
CDR3 protein: CASSPAAGELFF
CDR3 DNA: TGTGCCAGCAGTCCCGCGGCCGGGGAGCTGTTTTTT

D gene: -
clone size: many
V gene: TRBV6-4
CDR3 length: 14
J gene: TRBJ2-1
CDR3 protein: CASSDSNEGNEQFF
CDR3 DNA: TGTGCCAGCAGTGACTCGAATGAGGGGAATGAGCAGTTCTTC

D gene: -
clone size: few
V gene: TRBV5-4
CDR3 length: 14
J gene: TRBJ1-5
CDR3 protein: CASSLDGGNQPQHF
CDR3 DNA: TGTGCCAGCAGCTTGGACGGTGGCAATCAGCCCCAGCATTTT

D gene: -
clone size: -
V gene: TRBV24-1
CDR3 length: 13
J gene: TRBJ1-3
CDR3 protein: CATSDGSGNTIYF
CDR3 DNA: TGTGCCACCAGTGATGGTTCTGGAAACACCATATATTTT